Following are 26 T cell receptor beta chains from one sample sequenced in a study of T cells after yellow fever vaccination. TCRdb independently ran MiXCR on the 5' RACE reads; one entry per CDR3 protein. The table records more than 90,000 distinct CDR3 sequences, 8% to 9.5% of them present only once. The specimen was CD8+ T cells sorted from PBMCs, collected 45 days after the yellow fever booster vaccination. These receptors all come from a man younger than 40 who received the YFV17D yellow fever vaccine.

This chain joins TRBV30 and TRBJ2-2, with TRBD2 identical over 8 bases. The V segment lost 3 bases and the J segment 6 bases; nucleotides outside the gene matches: 12. The CDR3 has 16 residues. Germline-derived CDR1 and CDR2 are GTSNPN and SVGIG (reference sequence). The CDR3 protein is CAWSPLPGLVPGELFF. DNA of the CDR3: TGTGCCTGGAGCCCCCTGCCGGGACTAGTACCCGGGGAGCTGTTTTTT.

This clonotype was seen at least ten times. The chain combines TRBV7-9 with TRBJ2-7; TRBD2 matches 8 bases. The CDR3 is made up of 12 amino acids. V shed 2 bases, J shed 6 bases, and the junction held 0 bases outside the gene matches. The V gene's germline CDR1 is SEHNR and CDR2 FQNEAQ (reference sequence). DNA of the CDR3: TGTGCCAGCAGCTTACTAGCGGGCGAGCAGTACTTC. Translated: CASSLLAGEQYF.

This clonotype was seen a few times. The chain joins TRBV21-1 to TRBJ2-4; TRBD1 reflects the table's D call only, with no check against the DNA. TRBV21-1 is recorded as a pseudogene. The length of the CDR3 is 13 residues. CDR3 bases: TGTGCCAGCAGCACCACAGGGACAGTCATTCAGTACTTC. It codes for CASSTTGTVIQYF.

This clonotype has at least ten counts. The chain combines TRBV7-6 with TRBJ1-1, with D unresolved. The CDR3 loop spans 13 amino acids. The germline V gene encodes CDR1 SGHVS and CDR2 FNYEAQ. V lost 0 bases, J lost 3 bases, and 5 bases lay in between. CDR3 nucleotide sequence: TGTGCCAGCAGCTTAGCGCGGTACACTGAAGCTTTCTTT. It translates to CASSLARYTEAFF.

The chain combines TRBV9 with TRBJ2-3; 7 nucleotides match TRBD2. The CDR3 extends over 14 amino acids. CDR1 is SGDLS, CDR2 YYNGEE, per germline. The V segment lost 2 bases and the J segment 5 bases; nucleotides outside the gene matches: 5. The CDR3 DNA reads TGTGCCAGCAGCGTGGCGGGAGCTGAAGATACGCAGTATTTT. This encodes CASSVAGAEDTQYF.

This clonotype was seen many times. V and J are TRBV15 and TRBJ1-4, with 9 bases aligning to TRBD1. Germline trimming cut 6 bases from V and 8 bases from J; bases unmatched to any gene: 10. Germline loops: CDR1 LNHNV, CDR2 YYDKDF (reference sequence). This CDR3 has 15 amino acids. DNA for the CDR3: TGTGCCACCAGTCCCGGAGGGGACAGGGTCGAAAAACTGTTTTTT. This sequence encodes CATSPGGDRVEKLFF.

The sample holds many counts of this clonotype. V gene TRBV28 combines with J gene TRBJ2-1; weak D call: TRBD1 (6 bases). V was cut by 9 bases and J by 8 bases, with 17 bases left in between. The CDR3 contains 13 residues. Germline V gene data show CDR1 as MDHEN and CDR2 as SYDVKM. The CDR3 region is CASGPAGADEQFF. The CDR3, as DNA: TGTGCCAGTGGGCCGGCAGGGGCGGATGAGCAGTTCTTC. The complete variable domain, with remaining parts taken from reference TRBV28 and TRBJ2-1, reads DVKVTQSSRYLVKRTGEKVFLECVQDMDHENMFWYRQDPGLGLRLIYFSYDVKMKEKGDIPEGYSVSREKKERFSLILESASTNQTSMYLCASGPAGADEQFFGPGTRLTVL.

This clonotype has ten or more counts. The chain is built from TRBV7-2 and TRBJ2-5; 7 nucleotides line up with TRBD1. CDR3 length: 15 residues. Germline CDR1 and CDR2: SGHTA and FQGNSA. J lost 2 bases, V lost 3 bases, and 6 bases had no gene match. The CDR3 region has the DNA TGTGCCAGCAGCTTTCACAGGGGACCACAAGAGACCCAGTACTTC. Its protein product is CASSFHRGPQETQYF.

There are many counts of this clonotype. The chain couples TRBV7-9 to TRBJ2-1; 8 positions match TRBD2. Germline CDR1 reads SEHNR; CDR2 reads FQNEAQ (reference sequence). V shed 3 bases and J 5 bases; nucleotides not matched to a gene: 12. This CDR3 has 17 residues. This chain's CDR3 is CASSFEWAGGRHNEQFF. The CDR3 DNA reads TGTGCCAGCAGCTTTGAGTGGGCGGGAGGACGCCACAATGAGCAGTTCTTC.

This clonotype was observed at least ten times. The V and J genes are TRBV5-1 and TRBJ2-7, with no clear D. CDR1 and CDR2 from the germline V gene are SGHRS and YFSETQ. V was shortened by 2 bases and J by 0 bases, with 9 bases between the two germline ends. This CDR3 is 14 amino acids long. The CDR3 DNA sequence: TGCGCCAGCAGCTTAGACAATCCCTCCTACGAGCAGTACTTC. As protein: CASSLDNPSYEQYF.

This clonotype was counted at least ten times. The V gene is TRBV21-1, the J gene TRBJ2-3; the table calls TRBD1, which could not be checked here. TRBV21-1 is a pseudogene locus. CDR3 length equals 18 residues. CDR3: CASSKGGQGRKHADTQYF. The CDR3 coding sequence is TGTGCCAGCAGCAAAGGGGGACAGGGCCGTAAACATGCAGATACGCAGTATTTT.

V usage is TRBV28 and J usage is TRBJ2-7, with TRBD2 as a possible D gene (6 bases). Trimming cost V 3 bases and J 2 bases, with 8 bases left between them. This CDR3 has 13 residues. Per germline, CDR1 MDHEN and CDR2 SYDVKM. CDR3 residues: CASSFPGAYEQYF. DNA for the CDR3: TGTGCCAGCAGTTTCCCGGGGGCCTACGAGCAGTACTTC.

This clonotype has a count of ten or more. CDR3 coding DNA: TGTGCCAGCAGTTACTCCCCACTAGCGGGAGGGGATACGCAGTATTTT. Protein sequence: CASSYSPLAGGDTQYF. The chain uses TRBV28 and TRBJ2-3, with 13 bases aligning to TRBD2. With 4 bases clipped from V and 6 bases from J, the junction kept 7 bases outside the gene matches. CDR3 size: 16 residues. Germline CDR1 is MDHEN and CDR2 is SYDVKM. Variable domain in full (rest from reference TRBV28 and TRBJ2-3): DVKVTQSSRYLVKRTGEKVFLECVQDMDHENMFWYRQDPGLGLRLIYFSYDVKMKEKGDIPEGYSVSREKKERFSLILESASTNQTSMYLCASSYSPLAGGDTQYFGPGTRLTVL.

In this sample, this clonotype turned up many times. V and J are TRBV12-3 or TRBV12-4 and TRBJ2-1, with 8 bases lining up with TRBD2. Trimming cost V 7 bases and J 10 bases; bases outside gene matches: 12. CDR3 length: 14 residues. This CDR3 reads CASTPGTRNGEQFF. CDR3 DNA sequence: TGTGCCAGCACCCCCGGGACTAGGAACGGAGAGCAGTTCTTC.

Ten or more counts support this clonotype. The V and J genes are TRBV6-1 and TRBJ2-1, with D possibly called TRBD1 or TRBD2 (5 bases each). V was cut by 5 bases and J by 2 bases, with 10 bases left in between. Germline-derived CDR1 and CDR2 are MNHNS and SASEGT. The CDR3 covers 14 residues. CDR3 DNA: TGTGCCAGCAGTCGGGACGAAACCTACAATGAGCAGTTCTTC. Amino acid sequence: CASSRDETYNEQFF.

The chain uses TRBV2 and TRBJ2-5, with D maybe TRBD1 (6 bases). Germline lookup yields CDR1 SNHLY and CDR2 FYNNEI. V lost 8 bases to trimming and J lost 4 bases, with 17 bases between them. CDR3 length: 14 amino acids. The CDR3 sequence is CASLDAWGRETQYF. DNA for the CDR3: TGTGCCAGCTTGGACGCGTGGGGGCGAGAGACCCAGTACTTC.

This clonotype was detected ten times or more. The V and J genes are TRBV27 and TRBJ2-7; D unclear. V was shortened by 3 bases and J by 0 bases, with 9 bases between the two germline ends. The CDR3 sequence is 14 residues long. Germline V CDR1 and CDR2: MNHEY, SMNVEV (reference sequence). CDR3 protein: CASSLGINSYEQYF. In DNA, the CDR3 is TGTGCCAGCAGTTTGGGAATAAACTCCTACGAGCAGTACTTC.

This clonotype appeared a few times. The gene calls are TRBV11-2 and TRBJ2-1, with 8 bases that match TRBD2. This CDR3 contains 16 residues. V was clipped by 0 bases and J by 7 bases; unmatched bases: 8. CDR1 and CDR2 (germline): SGHAT, FQNNGV. The CDR3 protein is CASSLDVLAAFNEQFF. CDR3 sequence (DNA): TGTGCCAGCAGCTTAGATGTACTAGCGGCTTTTAATGAGCAGTTCTTC.

This rearrangement joins TRBV6-2 or TRBV6-3 to TRBJ2-1; 10 bases fit TRBD2. Trimming cost V 10 bases and J 8 bases; bases outside gene matches: 20. This CDR3 has 17 amino acids. The V gene's germline CDR1 is MNHEY and CDR2 SVGEGT. CDR3 loop: CATSHLTTSGIGDEQFF. DNA of the CDR3: TGTGCCACCAGCCACCTAACTACTAGCGGGATAGGCGATGAGCAGTTCTTC.

In this sample, this clonotype turned up many times. This chain uses TRBV20-1 with TRBJ2-7; D is perhaps TRBD1 (5 bases). This CDR3 spans 14 amino acids. V was trimmed by 1 base and J by 7 bases, leaving 17 bases between them. Germline assignment: CDR1 DFQATT and CDR2 SNEGSKA (reference sequence). CDR3 in amino acids: CSARGPSTPGEQYF. The CDR3 coding sequence is TGCAGTGCTAGAGGGCCCAGTACGCCAGGGGAGCAGTACTTC.

With regard to this clonotype: One end of the junction fails to match germline, which may point to a read error. The chain combines TRBV7-9 with TRBJ1-2, with D perhaps TRBD1 (5 bases). The length of the CDR3 is 11 residues. Germline V gives CDR1 SEHNR, CDR2 FQNEAQ (reference sequence). CDR3 loop: CASSYGRDESF. CDR3 in DNA: TGTGCCAGCAGCTACGGCCGGGACGAAAGCTTC.

This clonotype was counted at least ten times. The V gene is TRBV5-1, the J gene TRBJ1-1; 9 bases are shared with TRBD1. This CDR3 has 15 residues. Germline CDR1 is SGHRS and CDR2 is YFSETQ. With V trimmed by 2 bases and J by 4 bases, 6 bases remained unmatched. This CDR3 is CASSLKQGATTEAFF. The DNA for the CDR3 is TGCGCCAGCAGCTTAAAACAGGGGGCGACCACTGAAGCTTTCTTT.

The chain couples TRBV4-1 to TRBJ2-1, with 7 bases lining up with TRBD2. The CDR3 covers 16 residues. Germline trimming cut 4 bases from V and 5 bases from J; bases unmatched to any gene: 11. The germline CDR1 and CDR2 sequences are MGHRA and YSYEKL. In DNA form, the CDR3 reads TGCGCCAGCAGCCCGGGGGGTAAAGCCCCGGACAATGAGCAGTTCTTC. Translating it yields CASSPGGKAPDNEQFF.

This clonotype was seen at least ten times. This chain joins TRBV15 and TRBJ2-7; D remains ambiguous. CDR3 size: 14 residues. CDR1 and CDR2 (germline): LNHNV, YYDKDF (reference sequence). Trimming took 0 bases from V and 4 from J, leaving 10 bases between them. The CDR3, as DNA: TGTGCCACCAGCAGAGATACGAACATTTACGAGCAGTACTTC. It translates to CATSRDTNIYEQYF. The variable domain in full, with the rest retrieved from reference TRBV15 and TRBJ2-7, is DAMVIQNPRYQVTQFGKPVTLSCSQTLNHNVMYWYQQKSSQAPKLLFHYYDKDFNNEADTPDNFQSRRPNTSFCFLDIRSPGLGDTAMYLCATSRDTNIYEQYFGPGTRLTVT.

This clonotype was seen more than once but under ten times. This chain connects TRBV4-2 to TRBJ1-5, with D unresolved. V lost 0 bases and J 3 bases, leaving 9 bases between the germline ends. CDR3 length: 15 amino acids. The germline V gene encodes CDR1 LGHNA and CDR2 YNFKEQ. The CDR3 is CASSQDGRTNQPQHF. The CDR3 DNA sequence: TGTGCCAGCAGCCAAGATGGGCGTACCAATCAGCCCCAGCATTTT.

This clonotype has a count of ten or more. The chain joins TRBV29-1 to TRBJ2-3, with 8 bases fitting TRBD2. The V segment lost 7 bases and the J segment 5 bases; nucleotides outside the gene matches: 5. CDR3 length equals 12 residues. Germline CDR1 is SQVTM and CDR2 is ANQGSEA. The CDR3 is CSGGLAGDTQYF. The CDR3, as DNA: TGCAGCGGCGGACTAGCAGGAGATACGCAGTATTTT.